Shown below are 30 T cell receptor beta chains from a single sample sequenced in a study of long-term antiretroviral therapy in people with HIV. Assay version v3.0 of immunoSEQ was used, and it was run at survey level. The data were produced by immunoSEQ multiplex PCR, yet TCRdb's version contains in-frame clones alone and is incomplete. The sample has about 28,000 clones, around 87% seen once. Sequencing used unsorted PBMCs, obtained 0.5 years after starting antiretroviral therapy. Source of these receptors: a woman aged 18-29 years with HIV.

The chain employs TRBV28 and TRBJ2-7; D perhaps matches TRBD2 (6 bases). The germline gives CDR1 MDHEN, CDR2 SYDVKM. The CDR3 length is 22 residues. Trimming took off 1 base at V and 2 bases at J, with 33 bases between the two ends. CDR3 region: CASSLLFRGSPAEDAMPYEQYF. CDR3 in DNA: TGTGCCAGCAGTTTATTGTTTCGGGGGAGCCCGGCTGAGGACGCTATGCCCTACGAGCAGTACTTC.

V gene TRBV11-3 combines with J gene TRBJ2-7; no definite D call. V lost 5 bases and J lost 3, with 17 bases in between. The germline V gene has CDR1 SGHNT and CDR2 YENEEA. CDR3 length equals 15 residues. The CDR3 reads CASSRSPDANYEQYF. In DNA form, the CDR3 reads TGTGCCAGCAGCCGCTCCCCGGACGCGAACTACGAGCAGTACTTC.

This chain joins TRBV7-3 and TRBJ2-7, with D hard to call. V gave up 5 bases and J gave up 2 bases, with 13 bases separating them. CDR1 is SGHTA, CDR2 FQGTGA, per germline. CDR3 length: 14 amino acids. CDR3 loop: CASSLYSGAYEQYF. Here the CDR3 DNA reads TGTGCCAGCAGCCTCTACTCTGGGGCCTACGAGCAGTACTTC.

This rearrangement joins TRBV7-8 to TRBJ2-6; TRBD1 aligns across 8 bases. V was pared by 5 bases and J by 4 bases, with 13 bases of the junction left unmatched. CDR1 is SGHVS, CDR2 FQNEAQ, per germline. The CDR3 runs to 18 residues. The DNA for the CDR3 is TGTGCCAGCAGCGTACAGGGGGTTGCGCGCGCAGGGGCCAACGTCCTGACTTTC. Translated, it gives CASSVQGVARAGANVLTF.

This chain connects TRBV29-1 to TRBJ2-7; D may be TRBD1 (5 bases). From germline, CDR1 is SQVTM and CDR2 ANQGSEA. The CDR3 runs to 9 residues. Trimming stripped 7 bases from V and 11 bases from J, with 12 bases between. In nucleotides, the CDR3 is TGCAGCGCCCCAGGGTGGGAGTACTTC. It specifies CSAPGWEYF.

This chain uses TRBV15 with TRBJ2-7; a possible D gene is TRBD2 (5 bases). CDR3 length equals 15 residues. V was shortened by 0 bases and J by 0 bases, with 9 bases between the two germline ends. Germline CDR1 LNHNV, CDR2 YYDKDF (reference sequence). DNA for the CDR3: TGTGCCACCAGCAGAGATCTGGGGAGCTCCTACGAGCAGTACTTC. Protein: CATSRDLGSSYEQYF.

The chain has TRBV11-3 and TRBJ2-7; 7 nucleotides agree with TRBD2. Per germline, CDR1 SGHNT and CDR2 YENEEA. This CDR3 is built from 15 residues. V was clipped by 5 bases and J by 6 bases; unmatched bases: 13. The CDR3 sequence is CASSESAGESLEQYF. In nucleotides, the CDR3 is TGTGCCAGCAGCGAATCGGCGGGAGAATCCCTCGAGCAGTACTTC.

The chain combines TRBV4-2 with TRBJ2-2, with 7 bases fitting TRBD2. This CDR3 has 16 residues. Germline V gives CDR1 LGHNA, CDR2 YNFKEQ. The V segment lost 0 bases and the J segment 6 bases; nucleotides outside the gene matches: 7. The CDR3, as DNA: TGTGCCAGCAGCCAAGATTTGGATAGCGGGCCCGGGGAGCTGTTTTTT. Amino acids: CASSQDLDSGPGELFF.

This clone has just one count. Other DNA sequences in the same sample also yield this CDR3. The chain has TRBV27 and TRBJ2-3, with D unclear. The CDR3 is 15 amino acids. Germline loops: CDR1 MNHEY, CDR2 SMNVEV (reference sequence). The germline V and J ends were trimmed by 2 bases and 0 bases, with 9 bases remaining between them. This chain's CDR3 is CASSLQDPSTDTQYF. In DNA form, the CDR3 reads TGTGCCAGCAGTTTACAGGACCCTAGCACAGATACGCAGTATTTT.

The rearrangement links TRBV6-5 to TRBJ2-7, with D maybe TRBD2 (5 bases). This CDR3 contains 13 residues. V dropped 10 bases and J dropped 7 bases, with 20 bases sitting between them. CDR1 and CDR2 (germline): MNHEY, SVGAGI. The CDR3 nucleotides read TGTGCCACCCAAACTAGTATTCCCTCGGAGCAGTACTTC. Amino acid sequence: CATQTSIPSEQYF.

This chain links TRBV6-5 with TRBJ2-3; weak D call: TRBD1 (5 bases). Trimming took off 0 bases at V and 4 bases at J, with 11 bases between the two ends. Germline values: CDR1 MNHEY, CDR2 SVGAGI. The CDR3 is 15 amino acids. The chain's CDR3 is CASSYSIQVPDTQYF. In nucleotides, the CDR3 is TGTGCCAGCAGTTACTCGATACAGGTTCCAGATACGCAGTATTTT.

J is TRBJ2-7 and V is TRBV4-1; D may match TRBD1 or TRBD2 (5 bases each). CDR1 is MGHRA, CDR2 YSYEKL, per germline. This CDR3 is built from 14 residues. V lost 4 bases and J lost 3, with 13 bases in between. DNA for the CDR3: TGCGCCAGCAGCCTCCCCGGGACGGACTACGAGCAGTACTTC. Protein product: CASSLPGTDYEQYF.

The chain has TRBV4-3 and TRBJ2-7, with D maybe TRBD1 (5 bases). V lost 0 bases and J lost 2, with 14 bases in between. The CDR3 spans 16 residues. The germline gives CDR1 LGHNA, CDR2 YSLEER. The CDR3 reads CASSQENQGFPYEQYF. DNA of the CDR3: TGCGCCAGCAGCCAAGAGAATCAGGGATTCCCCTACGAGCAGTACTTC.

The chain's CDR3 is CASSQGTGFNSPLHF. In nucleotides, the CDR3 is TGCGCCAGCAGCCAAGGGACAGGGTTCAATTCACCCCTCCACTTT. The V call is TRBV4-3, the J call TRBJ1-6, with TRBD1 matching over 8 bases. The length of the CDR3 is 15 residues. Per germline, CDR1 LGHNA and CDR2 YSLEER. Trimming cost V 1 base and J 7 bases; bases outside gene matches: 3.

This sequence joins TRBV23-1 and TRBJ1-1, with D maybe TRBD1 (6 bases). TRBV23-1 is sorted into the ORF group, with uncertain function. V lost 3 bases and J 1 base, leaving 15 bases between the germline ends. This CDR3 contains 16 residues. The CDR3 DNA follows: TGCGCCAGCAGTCACGTTTCCGGGACAAAGAACACTGAAGCTTTCTTT. Residues: CASSHVSGTKNTEAFF.

The chain links TRBV7-2 to TRBJ2-3, with 9 bases lining up with TRBD2. The CDR3 consists of 18 residues. Germline CDR1 is SGHTA and CDR2 is FQGNSA. V lost 5 bases, J lost 2 bases, and 14 bases stayed unmatched. The DNA of the CDR3 is TGTGCCAGCAGCCTGACAGGGCCGGGACTAGCCCCCACAGATACGCAGTATTTT. Protein product: CASSLTGPGLAPTDTQYF.

This chain uses TRBV5-4 with TRBJ2-3; 8 bases map to TRBD1. Germline CDR1 reads SGHNT; CDR2 reads YYREEE (reference sequence). This CDR3 is 15 amino acids long. V lost 5 bases to trimming and J lost 4 bases; unmatched junction nucleotides: 9. This CDR3 is CASSPGGAGSDTQYF. The DNA of the CDR3 is TGTGCCAGCAGTCCAGGGGGCGCAGGATCAGATACGCAGTATTTT. Based on the CDR3 plus reference TRBV5-4 and TRBJ2-3, the full variable domain is ETGVTQSPTHLIKTRGQQVTLRCSSQSGHNTVSWYQQALGQGPQFIFQYYREEENGRGNFPPRFSGLQFPNYSSELNVNALELDDSALYLCASSPGGAGSDTQYFGPGTRLTVL.

This sequence joins TRBV10-1 and TRBJ2-1, with 8 bases matching TRBD1. The V segment lost 6 bases and the J segment 3 bases; nucleotides outside the gene matches: 7. Per the germline V gene, CDR1 is WNHNN and CDR2 is SYGVQD (reference sequence). The CDR3 covers 15 residues. CDR3 nucleotides: TGCGCCAGCAGCCCGACAGGGGTGAACTACAATGAGCAGTTCTTC. This sequence encodes CASSPTGVNYNEQFF.

This clone occurred once. The genes are TRBV28 and TRBJ1-2; D gene unclear. The CDR3 has 15 amino acids. The V end was cut by 2 bases, the J end by 6 bases, with 16 bases between. The V gene's germline CDR1 is MDHEN and CDR2 SYDVKM. CDR3 sequence (DNA): TGTGCCAGCAGTTTAGAAGGCAGGATAGGGAATGGCTACACCTTC. As protein: CASSLEGRIGNGYTF.

This clone appeared once. V is TRBV9 and J is TRBJ1-5; the D is unclear. This CDR3 comprises 14 residues. Trimming removed 0 bases from V and 7 bases from J, with 11 bases in between. The V gene's germline CDR1 is SGDLS and CDR2 YYNGEE. CDR3 residues: CASSVDLGWQPQHF. The CDR3 coding sequence is TGTGCCAGCAGCGTAGATCTAGGGTGGCAGCCCCAGCATTTT.

The chain uses TRBV7-2 and TRBJ2-6; D gene uncertain. This CDR3 is built from 16 residues. V dropped 1 base and J dropped 0 bases, with 7 bases sitting between them. From germline, CDR1 is SGHTA and CDR2 FQGNSA. The CDR3: CASSLVADSGANVLTF. Here the CDR3 DNA reads TGTGCCAGCAGCTTAGTGGCGGACTCTGGGGCCAACGTCCTGACTTTC.

The rearrangement joins TRBV7-2 to TRBJ2-7, with D maybe TRBD2 (5 bases). Looked up from germline, CDR1 is SGHTA and CDR2 is FQGNSA. Trimming took 6 bases from V and 3 from J, leaving 15 bases between them. This CDR3 region has 14 residues. The CDR3 DNA is TGTGCCAGCAGTCCCCAGCGGATGAACTACGAGCAGTACTTC. Amino acid sequence: CASSPQRMNYEQYF. The whole variable domain, filled in from reference TRBV7-2 and TRBJ2-7, reads GAGVSQSPSNKVTEKGKDVELRCDPISGHTALYWYRQSLGQGLEFLIYFQGNSAPDKSGLPSDRFSAERTGGSVSTLTIQRTQQEDSAVYLCASSPQRMNYEQYFGPGTRLTVT.

V is TRBV7-6 and J is TRBJ2-2; the match to TRBD2 covers 8 bases. Losses at the gene ends were 0 bases for V and 1 base for J; bases not matched to a gene: 7. Germline CDR1 reads SGHVS; CDR2 reads FNYEAQ. The CDR3 has 18 amino acids. The CDR3 spells CASSLASLAGGNTGELFF. As DNA, the CDR3 is TGTGCCAGCAGCTTAGCGTCTCTGGCGGGAGGGAACACCGGGGAGCTGTTTTTT.

Points on this clone: One end of the junction is discordant with germline, which a read error may explain. The chain couples TRBV5-1 to TRBJ2-1; 9 nucleotides match TRBD1. Germline V gives CDR1 SGHRS, CDR2 YFSETQ. This CDR3 is 18 amino acids long. CDR3 nucleotides: TGCGCCAGCAGCAGCACGACAGGGGGGGCTAATACTTACACTGAGCAGTTCTTC. Protein: CASSSTTGGANTYTEQFF.

The rearrangement uses TRBV21-1 and TRBJ2-1; the table's D call TRBD2 went unverified against the DNA. TRBV21-1 is reported as a pseudogene. The CDR3 is made up of 13 amino acids. The DNA for the CDR3 is TGTGCCAGCAGCTCCCGTACTAGCAGGAGACAGTTCTTC. It specifies CASSSRTSRRQFF.

This chain uses TRBV5-6 with TRBJ1-5, with 7 bases aligning to TRBD1. Germline-derived CDR1 and CDR2 are SGHDT and YYEEEE. The CDR3 spans 16 residues. The trim removed 4 bases at V and 2 bases at J, leaving 9 bases unmatched. The CDR3: CASSHATGKGNQPQHF. In DNA, the CDR3 is TGTGCCAGCAGCCATGCGACAGGGAAGGGCAATCAGCCCCAGCATTTT.

CDR3 residues: CASSGGLAKTQYF. CDR3 in DNA: TGTGCCAGCAGTGGGGGACTAGCTAAGACCCAGTACTTC. The genes are TRBV2 and TRBJ2-5, with 9 bases aligning to TRBD2. The CDR3 runs 13 residues. Trimming took 4 bases from V and 6 from J; bases not matched to a gene: 3. Germline V CDR1 and CDR2: SNHLY, FYNNEI.

This chain joins TRBV6-5 and TRBJ1-2; 9 positions match TRBD1. The CDR3 is 13 amino acids. Trimming removed 3 bases from V and 6 bases from J; junction bases left unmatched: 2. The germline V gene has CDR1 MNHEY and CDR2 SVGAGI. The DNA for the CDR3 is TGTGCCAGCAGTTATGACAGGGGGAATGGCTACACCTTC. It yields the protein CASSYDRGNGYTF.

This clone was picked up a small number of times. The chain is built from TRBV28 and TRBJ2-7, with 15 bases that match TRBD2. The CDR3 runs to 20 residues. V trimming: 4 bases; J trimming: 0 bases; junction bases outside the gene matches: 13. Germline-derived CDR1 and CDR2 are MDHEN and SYDVKM. CDR3 nucleotides: TGTGCCAGCAGTTCTCTAGCCGGGACTAGCGGGAGGATCGCCTCCTACGAGCAGTACTTC. It codes for CASSSLAGTSGRIASYEQYF.

J is TRBJ1-3 and V is TRBV9, with D unresolved. The CDR3 length is 13 residues. Germline V gene lookup returns CDR1 SGDLS and CDR2 YYNGEE. The germline V and J ends were trimmed by 2 bases and 4 bases, with 7 bases remaining between them. The chain's CDR3 is CASSVEVGNTIYF. DNA of the CDR3: TGTGCCAGCAGCGTGGAAGTCGGAAACACCATATATTTT. The whole variable domain, remainder taken from reference TRBV9 and TRBJ1-3, is DSGVTQTPKHLITATGQRVTLRCSPRSGDLSVYWYQQSLDQGLQFLIQYYNGEERAKGNILERFSAQQFPDLHSELNLSSLELGDSALYFCASSVEVGNTIYFGEGSWLTVV.